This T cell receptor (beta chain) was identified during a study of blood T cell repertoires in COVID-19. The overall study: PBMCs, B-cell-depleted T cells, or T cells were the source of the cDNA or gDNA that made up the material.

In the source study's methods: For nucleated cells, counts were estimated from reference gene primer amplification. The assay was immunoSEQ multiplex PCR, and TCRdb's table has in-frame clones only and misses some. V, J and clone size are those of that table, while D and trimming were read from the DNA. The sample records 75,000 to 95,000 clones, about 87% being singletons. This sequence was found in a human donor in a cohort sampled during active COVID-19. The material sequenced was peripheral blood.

CDR3 in amino acids: CASSPTGVGTQGGGYGYTF. In DNA form, the CDR3 reads TGTGCCAGCAGCCCAACAGGAGTCGGAACCCAGGGAGGCGGGTATGGCTACACCTTC. The rearrangement links TRBV7-8 to TRBJ1-2; TRBD1 is a possible D gene (5 bases). Trimming cost V 5 bases and J 5 bases, with 30 bases left between them. CDR3 length: 19 amino acids. The germline gives CDR1 SGHVS, CDR2 FQNEAQ.